Each of the 20 T cell receptor beta chains below was sequenced from the same sample in a study of shared clonotypes between healthy human individuals. Measured with immunoSEQ multiplex PCR; TCRdb has only the in-frame clones, and not every one. The sample lists millions of clones, approximately 93% occurring once. Sequenced material: naive CD4+ T cells from PBMCs. Sample subset: CD45RA+ positively selected. These receptors were taken from a man between 18 and 35 years old in good health. Some clones in this sample may be carry-over from other donors' samples.

The gene calls are TRBV6-5 and TRBJ1-5; 7 bases are a match to TRBD1. The V gene end was trimmed by 4 bases and the J gene end by 7 bases; junction bases not matched to a gene: 7. The CDR3 is 14 amino acids. From germline, CDR1 is MNHEY and CDR2 SVGAGI. The CDR3 is CASSSRDSEQPQHF. The CDR3 DNA reads TGTGCCAGCAGTTCCCGGGACAGTGAGCAGCCCCAGCATTTT.

The rearrangement joins TRBV29-1 to TRBJ2-2; TRBD2 matches 8 bases. Unmatched junction bases numbered 6, after V lost 6 bases and J lost 6 bases. The germline V gene encodes CDR1 SQVTM and CDR2 ANQGSEA. The length of the CDR3 is 13 residues. The CDR3 region has the DNA TGCAGCGTCCTGACTAGCGCCCCCGGGGAGCTGTTTTTT. Its protein product is CSVLTSAPGELFF.

This chain connects TRBV14 to TRBJ1-4; TRBD1 is a possible D gene (5 bases). Trimming cost V 8 bases and J 7 bases, with 14 bases left between them. CDR1 and CDR2 from the germline V gene are SGHDN and FVKESK. The CDR3 extends over 13 amino acids. Here the CDR3 DNA reads TGTGCCAGCGGGTCCATAGGGGCTGAAAAACTGTTTTTT. Protein product: CASGSIGAEKLFF.

The gene calls are TRBV29-1 and TRBJ1-3; the match to TRBD1 covers 8 bases. The CDR3 contains 14 residues. Germline V lookup: CDR1 SQVTM, CDR2 ANQGSEA. The ends lost 6 bases at V and 0 bases at J; junction bases unmatched: 4. In DNA, the CDR3 is TGCAGCGTACACAGGGGGATCTCTGGAAACACCATATATTTT. This codes for CSVHRGISGNTIYF.

Of note for this clone: The identical CDR3 is also encoded by other nucleotide sequences in the sample. The chain carries TRBV5-4 and TRBJ2-2; D remains ambiguous. The V end lost 1 base, the J end lost 6 bases, and 7 bases lay between the germline ends. Germline V gene lookup returns CDR1 SGHNT and CDR2 YYREEE (reference sequence). The CDR3 contains 13 residues. The CDR3 nucleotides read TGTGCCAGCAGCTTGCAAGGGCCCGGGGAGCTGTTTTTT. Encoded protein: CASSLQGPGELFF.

V usage is TRBV6-5 and J usage is TRBJ1-5; a possible D gene is TRBD1 (6 bases). V was trimmed by 6 bases and J by 5 bases, leaving 8 bases between them. The CDR3 consists of 12 residues. Germline V gene sequence: CDR1 MNHEY, CDR2 SVGAGI. The CDR3, as DNA: TGTGCCAGCAGCCCAGGGGATCAGCCCCAGCATTTT. It is translated as CASSPGDQPQHF.

The chain is built from TRBV7-8 and TRBJ2-7, with D perhaps matching TRBD2 (5 bases). Trimming shortened V by 5 bases and J by 0 bases, and 11 bases separated the two germline ends. Germline-derived CDR1 and CDR2 are SGHVS and FQNEAQ. This CDR3 contains 14 residues. The CDR3 sequence is CASSLRGHSYEQYF. CDR3 DNA: TGTGCCAGCAGCCTCCGGGGTCACTCCTACGAGCAGTACTTC.

V is TRBV28 and J is TRBJ1-5; D unresolved. From germline, CDR1 is MDHEN and CDR2 SYDVKM. The CDR3 is made up of 17 amino acids. Trimming stripped 3 bases from V and 0 bases from J, with 15 bases between. The CDR3 sequence: CASSFRMQVYSNQPQHF. The CDR3 nucleotides are TGTGCCAGCAGTTTTCGGATGCAAGTTTATAGCAATCAGCCCCAGCATTTT.

V gene TRBV27 combines with J gene TRBJ1-1; D remains ambiguous. Trimming removed 5 bases from V and 4 bases from J, with 14 bases in between. The germline V gene has CDR1 MNHEY and CDR2 SMNVEV (reference sequence). This CDR3 contains 14 residues. CDR3 nucleotides: TGTGCCAGCAGTCGAGGACGGTTTGGCACTGAAGCTTTCTTT. Encoded protein: CASSRGRFGTEAFF.

The chain is built from TRBV19 and TRBJ2-3; TRBD1 matches 7 bases. V shed 6 bases, J shed 8 bases, and the junction held 11 bases outside the gene matches. Germline V CDR1 and CDR2: LNHDA, SQIVND (reference sequence). This CDR3 contains 14 residues. The CDR3 protein is CASRVTGSEGTQYF. The DNA for the CDR3 is TGTGCCAGTAGGGTGACAGGGTCTGAGGGTACGCAGTATTTT.

As concerns this clone: This same CDR3 is encoded by further DNA sequences in the sample. J is TRBJ2-7 and V is TRBV7-3; the D gene is possibly TRBD1 (7 bases). The CDR3 sequence is 13 residues long. Germline V gene lookup returns CDR1 SGHTA and CDR2 FQGTGA. V shed 5 bases and J shed 7 bases, with 15 bases lying between them. Written as DNA, the CDR3 is TGTGCCAGCAGCAGAGACAGGGCGGGAGAGCAGTACTTC. Translating it yields CASSRDRAGEQYF.

Comment on this clone: The identical CDR3 is also encoded by other nucleotide sequences in the sample. This chain connects TRBV6-6 to TRBJ2-6; weak D call: TRBD1 (6 bases). CDR1 is MNHNY, CDR2 SVGAGI, per germline (reference sequence). There are 16 residues in the CDR3. Deletions cut 4 bases from V and 2 bases from J, with 12 bases between. The CDR3 reads CASSLTGSTGANVLTF. CDR3 in DNA: TGTGCCAGCAGTTTAACAGGGAGCACTGGGGCCAACGTCCTGACTTTC.

The chain employs TRBV19 and TRBJ1-4, with no clear D. Trimming removed 3 bases from V and 8 bases from J, with 7 bases in between. Germline loops: CDR1 LNHDA, CDR2 SQIVND (reference sequence). The CDR3 contains 12 residues. In DNA form, the CDR3 reads TGTGCCAGTAGTATGGGTGGAGAAAAACTGTTTTTT. It yields the protein CASSMGGEKLFF.

This rearrangement joins TRBV6-5 to TRBJ2-5; 9 bases are shared with TRBD1. The CDR3 totals 14 residues. The J segment lost 4 bases and the V segment lost 2 bases, leaving 2 bases of the junction unmatched. From germline, CDR1 is MNHEY and CDR2 SVGAGI. CDR3 sequence (DNA): TGTGCCAGCAGTTACAACAGGGGGCGAGAGACCCAGTACTTC. It specifies CASSYNRGRETQYF.

This rearrangement joins TRBV9 to TRBJ2-3; 7 bases fit TRBD2. Germline CDR1 and CDR2: SGDLS and YYNGEE. This CDR3 comprises 15 residues. Losses at the gene ends were 4 bases for V and 6 bases for J; bases not matched to a gene: 11. This CDR3 reads CASSPRSSGPDTQYF. CDR3 nucleotide sequence: TGTGCCAGCAGCCCCCGGAGTAGCGGGCCCGATACGCAGTATTTT.

The chain employs TRBV6-5 and TRBJ2-1, with D uncertain. The germline V gene encodes CDR1 MNHEY and CDR2 SVGAGI. This CDR3 spans 13 amino acids. With 4 bases removed from V and 12 bases from J, the gap between germline ends came to 16 bases. The CDR3 nucleotides are TGTGCCAGCAGTTCCTTCAACTTGCCCGGGCAGTTCTTC. This gives the protein CASSSFNLPGQFF.

For this clone: Additional DNA sequences in this sample encode the identical CDR3. The chain has TRBV2 and TRBJ2-3; the D is unclear. Germline values: CDR1 SNHLY, CDR2 FYNNEI. Trimming removed 4 bases from V and 6 bases from J, with 11 bases in between. This CDR3 has 13 amino acids. For the CDR3, the DNA is TGTGCCAGCAGTGCCGAGGTCGGGGATACGCAGTATTTT. This sequence encodes CASSAEVGDTQYF.

The CDR3 loop reads CASSPGGFSDTQYF. The CDR3 region has the DNA TGTGCCAGCAGCCCGGGGGGTTTCTCGGATACGCAGTATTTT. The chain uses TRBV9 and TRBJ2-3, with 7 bases matching TRBD2. V dropped 4 bases and J dropped 6; count of bases not matched to a gene: 8. The length of the CDR3 is 14 residues. Germline loops: CDR1 SGDLS, CDR2 YYNGEE.

The V gene is TRBV28, the J gene TRBJ1-2, with D possibly being TRBD1 (6 bases). The CDR3 sequence is 12 residues long. Trimming stripped 10 bases from V and 6 bases from J, with 15 bases between. Germline-derived CDR1 and CDR2 are MDHEN and SYDVKM. The CDR3 DNA reads TGTGCCACCCATACGGGGGCGGATGGCTACACCTTC. Translating it yields CATHTGADGYTF.

This chain connects TRBV15 to TRBJ2-7; the D gene is possibly TRBD2 (6 bases). Per the germline V gene, CDR1 is LNHNV and CDR2 is YYDKDF (reference sequence). The CDR3 consists of 11 residues. The CDR3 region is CAAGGDYEQYF. DNA of the CDR3: TGTGCGGCAGGCGGGGACTACGAGCAGTACTTC.